This passage covers 21 T cell receptor beta chains from one sample sequenced in a study of T cell responses to AZD1222 COVID-19 vaccine. Produced via immunoSEQ multiplex PCR; TCRdb's table is partial and in-frame only. The table shows 110,000 to 150,000 clones, with 80% to 90% occurring only once. The material was peripheral blood, obtained on day 0 of AZD1222 vaccination. The origin of the receptors is an adult in good health.

V is TRBV5-1 and J is TRBJ1-1, with D perhaps matching TRBD1 (5 bases). CDR1 and CDR2 (germline): SGHRS, YFSETQ. This CDR3 contains 13 residues. V lost 5 bases to trimming and J lost 0 bases, with 8 bases between them. The DNA for the CDR3 is TGCGCCAGCAGTTCGACAGTGAACACTGAAGCTTTCTTT. Translation: CASSSTVNTEAFF.

V and J are TRBV5-1 and TRBJ1-1; 10 bases are a match to TRBD1. V lost 2 bases, J lost 5 bases, and 3 bases stayed unmatched. CDR1 SGHRS and CDR2 YFSETQ come from the germline V gene. CDR3 length equals 14 residues. The chain's CDR3 is CASSLWTGGTEAFF. For the CDR3, the DNA is TGCGCCAGCAGCTTATGGACAGGGGGGACTGAAGCTTTCTTT.

V gene TRBV5-4 combines with J gene TRBJ2-1, with 12 bases identical to TRBD2. With 3 bases clipped from V and 5 bases from J, the junction kept 9 bases outside the gene matches. The CDR3 is 17 residues long. Germline V gives CDR1 SGHNT, CDR2 YYREEE (reference sequence). In DNA form, the CDR3 reads TGTGCCAGCAGCTCGAAGATTCTAGCGGGGGGGCACAATGAGCAGTTCTTC. It encodes CASSSKILAGGHNEQFF.

In DNA, the CDR3 is TGTGCCAGCAGTTTAATCGGGTCAAGGTACGAGCAGTACTTC. Translating gives CASSLIGSRYEQYF. The chain uses TRBV28 and TRBJ2-7; D not resolved. From germline, CDR1 is MDHEN and CDR2 SYDVKM. CDR3 length: 14 amino acids. V was clipped by 2 bases and J by 4 bases, with 12 bases between them.

J is TRBJ2-3 and V is TRBV9; 7 bases line up with TRBD1. This CDR3 has 14 residues. CDR1 is SGDLS, CDR2 YYNGEE, per germline. After removal of 3 bases from V and 4 bases from J, the junction contained 5 bases not matched to a gene. The DNA for the CDR3 is TGTGCCAGCAGCGATCGACAGGGCCCAGATACGCAGTATTTT. Encoded protein: CASSDRQGPDTQYF.

J is TRBJ2-5 and V is TRBV29-1; D is unresolved. Germline assignment: CDR1 SQVTM and CDR2 ANQGSEA. This CDR3 is 11 amino acids long. The V end lost 6 bases, the J end lost 5 bases, and 10 bases lay between the germline ends. The CDR3 DNA sequence: TGCAGCGTAGACCGGGCGGAGACCCAGTACTTC. Its translation is CSVDRAETQYF.

V usage is TRBV10-3 and J usage is TRBJ1-5; D is unclear. Trimming removed 1 base at V and 1 base at J, with 5 bases between. The CDR3 contains 14 residues. Germline V gene data show CDR1 as ENHRY and CDR2 as SYGVKD. The CDR3 coding sequence is TGTGCCATCAGTGAGTTGGGAAGCAATCAGCCCCAGCATTTT. The encoded protein is CAISELGSNQPQHF.

The V call is TRBV6-1, the J call TRBJ1-3; D gene unclear. Trimming pared 2 bases from V and 4 bases from J, leaving 12 bases between. Germline V gene data show CDR1 as MNHNS and CDR2 as SASEGT. CDR3 length equals 15 residues. CDR3 in DNA: TGTGCCAGCAGTGAATGGCGGACTGGGGGAAACACCATATATTTT. Its protein product is CASSEWRTGGNTIYF.

This rearrangement joins TRBV10-2 to TRBJ2-3; 7 nucleotides agree with TRBD2. The trim removed 7 bases at V and 7 bases at J, leaving 14 bases unmatched. This CDR3 spans 15 amino acids. Germline V CDR1 and CDR2: WSHSY, SAAADI. The DNA for the CDR3 is TGCGCCAGCACTTTGCGCGGGAGTGACGGCTATACGCAGTATTTT. This encodes CASTLRGSDGYTQYF.

The chain couples TRBV4-3 to TRBJ2-1; TRBD2 aligns across 7 bases. The CDR3 spans 17 residues. V shed 0 bases and J 6 bases; nucleotides not matched to a gene: 11. CDR1 and CDR2 from the germline V gene are LGHNA and YSLEER. The CDR3 bases are TGCGCCAGCAGCCAAGAATTCATCCCGGGAGGTGTCAATGAGCAGTTCTTC. This sequence encodes CASSQEFIPGGVNEQFF.

The chain employs TRBV12-5 and TRBJ1-1; D may be TRBD1 (5 bases). The CDR3 loop spans 18 amino acids. V lost 1 base, J lost 7 bases, and 25 bases lay in between. Germline-derived CDR1 and CDR2 are LGHNT and FRNRAP. The CDR3 coding sequence is TGTGCTAGTGGTTTGGCTCAAATCTCGGGGGGAGGTCGGGTTGAAGCTTTCTTT. This gives the protein CASGLAQISGGGRVEAFF.

The chain has TRBV2 and TRBJ1-1; D is uncertain. This CDR3 has 15 amino acids. The germline V and J ends were trimmed by 5 bases and 5 bases, with 18 bases remaining between them. CDR1 SNHLY and CDR2 FYNNEI come from the germline V gene. In DNA, the CDR3 is TGTGCCAGCAGTCTCGGTGAAGGGCGTGGAACTGAAGCTTTCTTT. This translates into CASSLGEGRGTEAFF.

This clone was picked up one time. The chain links TRBV4-1 to TRBJ2-3, with 15 bases identical to TRBD2. CDR1 is MGHRA, CDR2 YSYEKL, per germline. The V segment lost 2 bases and the J segment 9 bases; nucleotides outside the gene matches: 6. The CDR3 covers 16 residues. CDR3 loop: CASSQWTSGGERTQYF. DNA of the CDR3: TGCGCCAGCAGCCAATGGACTAGCGGGGGGGAGAGGACGCAGTATTTT.

This rearrangement joins TRBV29-1 to TRBJ2-1; possible D gene TRBD1, 6 bases. V was clipped by 8 bases and J by 6 bases, with 17 bases between them. This CDR3 is 13 amino acids long. CDR1 and CDR2 (germline): SQVTM, ANQGSEA. As DNA, the CDR3 is TGCAGCCCCACAGGGCCGGCCGGCAATGAGCAGTTCTTC. This encodes CSPTGPAGNEQFF.

This clone was detected a few times. The CDR3 nucleotides are TGCGCCAGCAGCCATGCAGACCACGCTGGAAACACCATATATTTT. It codes for CASSHADHAGNTIYF. The chain carries TRBV4-1 and TRBJ1-3; D is undetermined. The CDR3 loop spans 15 amino acids. Germline CDR1 MGHRA, CDR2 YSYEKL. V lost 3 bases and J lost 2, with 11 bases in between.

This rearrangement joins TRBV7-2 to TRBJ2-6; 8 nucleotides match TRBD2. The CDR3 is made up of 18 amino acids. Germline CDR1 reads SGHTA; CDR2 reads FQGNSA. V trimming: 2 bases; J trimming: 0 bases; junction bases outside the gene matches: 6. The DNA for the CDR3 is TGTGCCAGCAGCTTAAGGAGCGGGGGTAGCTCTGGGGCCAACGTCCTGACTTTC. Amino acids: CASSLRSGGSSGANVLTF.

The chain employs TRBV14 and TRBJ1-4; 10 bases map to TRBD1. V was pared by 5 bases and J by 8 bases, with 8 bases of the junction left unmatched. CDR1 SGHDN and CDR2 FVKESK come from the germline V gene. CDR3 length: 15 amino acids. The CDR3 DNA reads as TGTGCCAGCAGCGAACTGGGACAGGGGAGGGAAAAACTGTTTTTT. This translates into CASSELGQGREKLFF. Full variable domain (missing parts from reference TRBV14 and TRBJ1-4): EAGVTQFPSHSVIEKGQTVTLRCDPISGHDNLYWYRRVMGKEIKFLLHFVKESKQDESGMPNNRFLAERTGGTYSTLKVQPAELEDSGVYFCASSELGQGREKLFFGSGTQLSVL.

The chain couples TRBV5-6 to TRBJ2-7, with TRBD2 identical over 9 bases. CDR1 and CDR2 (germline): SGHDT, YYEEEE. The CDR3 is made up of 13 amino acids. Germline trimming cut 4 bases from V and 5 bases from J; bases unmatched to any gene: 4. CDR3 nucleotides: TGTGCCAGCAGCCTTTGGACTAGCGACGAGCAGTACTTC. Amino acids: CASSLWTSDEQYF.

In this sample, this clone turned up once. This sequence joins TRBV7-2 and TRBJ2-3; 9 bases match TRBD2. V shed 2 bases and J 2 bases; nucleotides not matched to a gene: 8. From germline, CDR1 is SGHTA and CDR2 FQGNSA. The CDR3 has 17 residues. This CDR3 reads CASSLSVTSGFTDTQYF. In DNA form, the CDR3 reads TGTGCCAGCAGCTTATCCGTCACTAGCGGGTTCACAGATACGCAGTATTTT.

The genes are TRBV18 and TRBJ2-2, with 8 nucleotides matching TRBD1. CDR1 is KGHSH, CDR2 LQKENI, per germline. The CDR3 has 14 residues. Unmatched junction bases numbered 6, after V lost 6 bases and J lost 6 bases. The CDR3 nucleotides are TGTGCCAGCTCCCAGACAGGGGTCGCCGGGGAGCTGTTTTTT. Its translation is CASSQTGVAGELFF.

The J gene is TRBJ1-1, the V gene TRBV19, with D possibly being TRBD1 (5 bases). V gave up 5 bases and J gave up 1 base, with 14 bases separating them. Germline CDR1 and CDR2: LNHDA and SQIVND (reference sequence). The CDR3 is made up of 15 amino acids. As DNA, the CDR3 is TGTGCCAGTAGTCAGGGCCCAAGGGGGAACACTGAAGCTTTCTTT. This codes for CASSQGPRGNTEAFF.